This passage covers 4 T cell receptor beta chains from one sample sequenced in a study of post-analysis software for immune sequencing data. Study results and limitations: The five TRBV segments detected at higher frequency in patients than in controls included TRBV5-6, TRBV5-1 and TRBV20-1.

Each TCR beta cDNA library carried unique molecular identifiers. Each CDR3 protein gets one entry after TCRdb re-called the PCR reads with MiXCR. The repertoire has roughly 670,000 distinct CDR3 sequences, around 64% of them found once; the top ten carry about 10%. No antigens are known for them. The specimen was blood. These receptors were collected from a girl aged 2 to 10 with multiple sclerosis.

CDR3: CSGVSGGLQETQYF. CDR3 bases: TGCAGTGGGGTTAGCGGGGGCCTCCAAGAGACCCAGTACTTC. J is TRBJ2-5 and V is TRBV20-1; 9 bases align to TRBD2. With 7 bases clipped from V and 1 base from J, the junction kept 7 bases outside the gene matches. This CDR3 has 14 residues. The germline CDR1 and CDR2 sequences are DFQATT and SNEGSKA (reference sequence).

This clonotype was found a few times. J is TRBJ2-4 and V is TRBV7-2, with D unclear. With 6 bases removed from V and 0 bases from J, the gap between germline ends came to 6 bases. Germline assignment: CDR1 SGHTA and CDR2 FQGNSA. There are 13 residues in the CDR3. The CDR3 DNA follows: TGTGCCAGCAGTCCCGGAGCCAAAAACATTCAGTACTTC. Translating it yields CASSPGAKNIQYF.

The chain links TRBV10-1 to TRBJ2-1; 9 nucleotides agree with TRBD1. The CDR3 has 16 amino acids. Trimming cost V 3 bases and J 6 bases; bases outside gene matches: 9. Germline V lookup: CDR1 WNHNN, CDR2 SYGVQD (reference sequence). The CDR3 protein is CASSDSTGGLGNEQFF. CDR3 nucleotide sequence: TGCGCCAGCAGTGACTCGACAGGGGGTCTCGGCAATGAGCAGTTCTTC.

CDR3 loop: CASTLTGQGRNEQFF. The DNA of the CDR3 is TGCGCCAGCACCCTGACGGGACAGGGGCGGAATGAGCAGTTCTTC. The chain has TRBV5-1 and TRBJ2-1; 10 bases agree with TRBD1. Unmatched junction bases numbered 10, after V lost 6 bases and J lost 7 bases. Germline CDR1 is SGHRS and CDR2 is YFSETQ. The length of the CDR3 is 15 residues.